A selection of T cell receptor beta chains follows, all from one sample in a study of radiation and T cells in renal cell carcinoma. The repertoire was sequenced with immunoSEQ multiplex PCR; TCRdb's copy has only in-frame clones and lacks some. This sample yields about 61,000 clones, of which roughly three quarters are seen a single time; approximately 7% belongs to the top ten. The sample consisted of blood, taken from a patient whose treatment included radiotherapy and nephrectomy. The receptors shown here come from a man aged 60 to 69 with renal cell carcinoma. CDR3s include the opening cysteine and the closing phenylalanine or tryptophan. The D gene is left open where the match is weak. Rows give clone size only sometimes, using once, few, many, or a class for an expanded clone.

>15|TRBJ1-2|-|TRBD1|TRBV19
CASSIWRGQLYGYTF
TGTGCCAGTAGTATCTGGAGGGGACAGCTCTATGGCTACACCTTC
>17|TRBJ1-5|-|TRBD1|TRBV30
CAWSRATQGANNQPQHF
TGTGCCTGGAGTCGCGCCACGCAGGGGGCGAACAATCAGCCCCAGCATTTT
>17|TRBJ2-2|-|-|TRBV5-1
CASSPRPRELNTGELFF
TGCGCCAGCAGCCCACGACCGAGGGAGCTGAACACCGGGGAGCTGTTTTTT
>16|TRBJ2-7|-|TRBD2|TRBV18
CASSPPLAGETYEQYF
TGTGCCAGCTCACCACCACTAGCGGGGGAGACCTACGAGCAGTACTTC
>18|TRBJ1-6|-|TRBD1|TRBV7-9
CASSPPSLQGDHNSPLHF
TGTGCCAGCAGCCCCCCCAGCTTACAGGGGGATCATAATTCACCCCTCCACTTT
>13|TRBJ1-1|-|-|TRBV2
CASSEARQTEAFF
TGTGCCAGCAGTGAAGCCCGACAAACGGAAGCTTTCTTT
>18|TRBJ1-2|-|TRBD1|TRBV5-1
CASSPLGDREYSDYGYTF
TGCGCCAGCAGCCCCCTCGGGGACAGGGAGTATTCGGACTATGGCTACACCTTC
>15|TRBJ2-1|-|-|TRBV10-1
CASSRVWDGPAQQFF
TGCGCCAGCAGTAGAGTTTGGGACGGCCCGGCCCAGCAGTTCTTC
>14|TRBJ2-7|few|-|TRBV7-2
CASSFSSNSYEQYF
TGTGCCAGCAGTTTCAGCAGCAACTCCTACGAGCAGTACTTC
>16|TRBJ1-3|-|-|TRBV10-3
CAISDGGEIHGNTIYF
TGTGCCATCAGTGATGGGGGCGAGATCCACGGAAACACCATATATTTT
>16|TRBJ2-6|-|TRBD1|TRBV7-3
CASSLPGGVGPNVLTF
TGTGCCAGCAGCTTGCCAGGGGGCGTAGGCCCCAACGTCCTGACTTTC
>16|TRBJ1-1|once|-|TRBV19
CASSIGDPIGTTEAFF
TGTGCCAGTAGTATAGGTGACCCGATCGGAACCACTGAAGCTTTCTTT
>14|TRBJ1-2|-|TRBD1|TRBV25-1
CASSEGGTDYGYTF
TGTGCCAGCAGTGAAGGTGGGACAGATTATGGCTACACCTTC
>14|TRBJ2-3|-|-|TRBV6-5
CASSITSSTDTQYF
TGTGCCAGCAGCATCACCTCTAGCACAGATACGCAGTATTTT
>17|TRBJ2-5|-|-|TRBV2
CASSVGILTGGGETQYF
TGTGCCAGCTCCGTCGGAATTTTGACAGGTGGGGGGGAGACCCAGTACTTC
>15|TRBJ1-2|-|-|TRBV9
CASSGVDGVAGGYTF
TGTGCCAGCAGCGGTGTTGATGGGGTAGCGGGAGGCTACACCTTC
>15|TRBJ2-2|once|-|TRBV5-4
CASSLAATRGGELFF
TGTGCCAGCAGCTTGGCCGCGACTCGGGGCGGGGAGCTGTTTTTT
>13|TRBJ2-5|-|-|TRBV7-3
CASSISGGETQYF
TGTGCCAGCAGCATTAGCGGAGGAGAGACCCAGTACTTC
>16|TRBJ2-1|-|TRBD2|TRBV7-2
CASTRASSGDYNEQFF
TGTGCCAGCACCCGGGCTTCTAGCGGGGATTACAATGAGCAGTTCTTC
>15|TRBJ1-2|-|-|TRBV5-1
CASSLVLSGGYGYTF
TGCGCCAGCAGCTTGGTTCTATCTGGGGGGTATGGCTACACCTTC
>15|TRBJ1-1|-|-|TRBV11-2
CASSLDGRLNTEAFF
TGTGCCAGCAGCTTAGATGGACGGTTGAACACTGAAGCTTTCTTT
>15|TRBJ2-1|-|-|TRBV7-2
CASSLDRGAYNEQFF
TGTGCCAGCAGCTTAGATCGGGGAGCCTACAATGAGCAGTTCTTC
>14|TRBJ1-1|-|-|TRBV19
CASMDVGYRTEAFF
TGTGCCAGTATGGATGTCGGGTATCGAACTGAAGCTTTCTTT
>14|TRBJ2-3|once|-|TRBV19
CASSIGGGTDTQYF
TGTGCCAGTAGTATAGGGGGGGGCACAGATACGCAGTATTTT
>13|TRBJ2-2|-|-|TRBV4-1
CASSQDYTGELFF
TGCGCCAGCAGCCAAGATTACACCGGGGAGCTGTTTTTT
>20|TRBJ2-6|-|TRBD1|TRBV27
CASSWFGPRQGASGANVLTF
TGTGCCAGCAGTTGGTTCGGGCCTCGACAGGGTGCGTCTGGGGCCAACGTCCTGACTTTC
>20|TRBJ1-4|once|TRBD1|TRBV6-1
CASSAGTGVWARPTNEKLFF
TGTGCCAGCAGTGCGGGGACAGGGGTATGGGCGAGGCCAACTAATGAAAAACTGTTTTTT
>13|TRBJ1-2|-|-|TRBV7-9
CASSGVGFYGYTF
TGTGCCAGCAGCGGAGTGGGTTTCTATGGCTACACCTTC